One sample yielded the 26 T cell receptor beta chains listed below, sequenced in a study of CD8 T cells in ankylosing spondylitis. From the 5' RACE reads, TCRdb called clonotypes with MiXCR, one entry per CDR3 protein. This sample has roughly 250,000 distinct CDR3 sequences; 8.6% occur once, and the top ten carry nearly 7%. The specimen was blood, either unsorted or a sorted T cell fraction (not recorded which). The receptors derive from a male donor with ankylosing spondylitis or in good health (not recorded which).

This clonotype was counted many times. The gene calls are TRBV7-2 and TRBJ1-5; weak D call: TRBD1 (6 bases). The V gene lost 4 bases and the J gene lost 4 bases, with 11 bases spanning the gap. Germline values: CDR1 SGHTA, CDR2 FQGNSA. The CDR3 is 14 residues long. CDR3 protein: CASSSGQPNQPQHF. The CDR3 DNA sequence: TGTGCCAGCAGCTCGGGACAACCTAATCAGCCCCAGCATTTT.

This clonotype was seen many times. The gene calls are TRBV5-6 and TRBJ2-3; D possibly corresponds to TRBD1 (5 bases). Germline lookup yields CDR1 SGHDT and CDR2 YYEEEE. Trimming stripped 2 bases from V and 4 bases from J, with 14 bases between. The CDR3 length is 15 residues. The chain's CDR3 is CASSFATRGPDTQYF. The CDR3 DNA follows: TGTGCCAGCAGCTTCGCGACAAGGGGCCCAGATACGCAGTATTTT.

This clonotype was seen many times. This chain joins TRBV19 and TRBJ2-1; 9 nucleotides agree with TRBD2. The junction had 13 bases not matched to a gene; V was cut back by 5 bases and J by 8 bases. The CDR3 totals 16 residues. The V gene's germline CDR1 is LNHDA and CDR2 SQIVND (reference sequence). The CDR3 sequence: CASSVQAASGAHEQFF. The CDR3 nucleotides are TGTGCCAGTAGTGTACAGGCGGCTAGCGGGGCTCATGAGCAGTTCTTC.

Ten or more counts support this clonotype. Here the CDR3 reads CASGSGGHEQYF. CDR3 in DNA: TGTGCCAGCGGCTCAGGGGGCCACGAGCAGTACTTC. The chain recombines TRBV7-2 with TRBJ2-7; 8 nucleotides align to TRBD1. Germline-derived CDR1 and CDR2 are SGHTA and FQGNSA. The CDR3 covers 12 residues. The V segment lost 8 bases and the J segment 5 bases; nucleotides outside the gene matches: 5.

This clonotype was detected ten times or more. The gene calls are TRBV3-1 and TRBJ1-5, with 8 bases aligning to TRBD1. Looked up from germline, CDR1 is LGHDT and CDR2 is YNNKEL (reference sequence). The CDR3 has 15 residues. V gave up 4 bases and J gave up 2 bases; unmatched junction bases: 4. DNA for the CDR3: TGTGCCAGCAGCCTTGGACAGGGCGGCAATCAGCCCCAGCATTTT. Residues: CASSLGQGGNQPQHF.

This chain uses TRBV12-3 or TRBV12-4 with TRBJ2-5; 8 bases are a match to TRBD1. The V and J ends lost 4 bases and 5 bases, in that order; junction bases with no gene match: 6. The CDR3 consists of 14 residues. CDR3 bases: TGTGCCAGCAGTTCCGACAGGGGAAGGGAGACCCAGTACTTC. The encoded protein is CASSSDRGRETQYF.

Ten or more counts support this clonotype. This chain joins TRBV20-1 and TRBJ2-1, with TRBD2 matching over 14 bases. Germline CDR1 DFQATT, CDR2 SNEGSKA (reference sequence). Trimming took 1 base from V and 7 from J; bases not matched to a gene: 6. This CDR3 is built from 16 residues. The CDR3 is CSARATSGGARNEQFF. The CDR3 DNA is TGCAGTGCTAGAGCGACTAGCGGGGGGGCTAGGAATGAGCAGTTCTTC.

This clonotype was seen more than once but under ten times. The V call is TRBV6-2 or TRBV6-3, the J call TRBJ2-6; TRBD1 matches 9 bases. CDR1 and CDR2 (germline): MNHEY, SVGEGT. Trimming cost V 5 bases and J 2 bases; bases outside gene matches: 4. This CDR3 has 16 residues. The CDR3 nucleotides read TGTGCCAGCAGTCTCCGGACAGGGGCTGGGGCCAACGTCCTGACTTTC. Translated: CASSLRTGAGANVLTF.

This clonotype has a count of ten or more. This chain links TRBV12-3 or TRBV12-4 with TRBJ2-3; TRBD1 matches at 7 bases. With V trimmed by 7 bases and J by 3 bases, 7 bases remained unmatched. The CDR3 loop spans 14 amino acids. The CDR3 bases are TGTGCCAGCATACTAGGACAGGCGACAGATACGCAGTATTTT. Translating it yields CASILGQATDTQYF.

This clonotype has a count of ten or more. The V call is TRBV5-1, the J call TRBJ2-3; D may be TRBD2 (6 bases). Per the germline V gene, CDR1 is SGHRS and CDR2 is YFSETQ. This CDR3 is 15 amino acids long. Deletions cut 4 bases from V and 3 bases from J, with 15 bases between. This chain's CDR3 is CASSTTRSGTDTQYF. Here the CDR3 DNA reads TGCGCCAGCAGCACGACTAGGTCGGGAACAGATACGCAGTATTTT.

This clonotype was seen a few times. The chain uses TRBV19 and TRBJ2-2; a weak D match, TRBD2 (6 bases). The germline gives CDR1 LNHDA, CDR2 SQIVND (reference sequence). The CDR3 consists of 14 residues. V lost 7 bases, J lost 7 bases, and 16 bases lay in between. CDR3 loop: CASTSTSRRGELFF. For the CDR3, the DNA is TGTGCCAGTACCTCGACTAGTCGTCGCGGGGAGCTGTTTTTT.

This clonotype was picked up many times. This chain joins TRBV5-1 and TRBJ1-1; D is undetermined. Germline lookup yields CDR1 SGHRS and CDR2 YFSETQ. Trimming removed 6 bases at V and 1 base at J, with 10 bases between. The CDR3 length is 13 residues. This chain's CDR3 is CASTGSENTEAFF. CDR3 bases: TGCGCCAGCACCGGATCGGAGAACACTGAAGCTTTCTTT.

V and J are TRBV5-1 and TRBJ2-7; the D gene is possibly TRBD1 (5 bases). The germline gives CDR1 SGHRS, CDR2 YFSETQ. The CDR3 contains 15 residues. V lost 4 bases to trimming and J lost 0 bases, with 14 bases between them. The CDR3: CASSPNAGPSYEQYF. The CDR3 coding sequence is TGCGCCAGCAGCCCGAACGCAGGGCCCTCCTACGAGCAGTACTTC.

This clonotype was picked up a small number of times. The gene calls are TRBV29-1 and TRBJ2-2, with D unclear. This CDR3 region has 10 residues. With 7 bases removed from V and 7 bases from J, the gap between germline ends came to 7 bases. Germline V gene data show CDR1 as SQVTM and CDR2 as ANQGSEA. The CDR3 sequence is CSAKNGELFF. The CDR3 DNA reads TGCAGCGCCAAAAACGGGGAGCTGTTTTTT.

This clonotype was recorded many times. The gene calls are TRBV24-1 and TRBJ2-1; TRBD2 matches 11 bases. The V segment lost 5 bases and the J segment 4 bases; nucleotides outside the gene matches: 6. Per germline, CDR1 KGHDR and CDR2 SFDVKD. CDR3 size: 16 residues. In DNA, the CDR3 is TGTGCCACCAGTGCTCGTAGCGGGGGGGTTTACAATGAGCAGTTCTTC. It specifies CATSARSGGVYNEQFF.

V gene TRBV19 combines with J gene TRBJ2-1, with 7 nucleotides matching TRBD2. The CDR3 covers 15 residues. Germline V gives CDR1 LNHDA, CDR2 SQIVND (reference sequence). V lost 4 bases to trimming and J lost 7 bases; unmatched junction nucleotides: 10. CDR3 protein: CASSTPGGKVNEQFF. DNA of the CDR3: TGTGCCAGTAGTACCCCGGGGGGAAAGGTAAATGAGCAGTTCTTC.

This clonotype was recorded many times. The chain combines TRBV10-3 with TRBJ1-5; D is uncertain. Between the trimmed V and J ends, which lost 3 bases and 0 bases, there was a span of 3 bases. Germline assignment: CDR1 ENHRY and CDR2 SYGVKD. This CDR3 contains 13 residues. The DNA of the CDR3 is TGTGCCATCAGTGAAGCTAGCAATCAGCCCCAGCATTTT. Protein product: CAISEASNQPQHF.

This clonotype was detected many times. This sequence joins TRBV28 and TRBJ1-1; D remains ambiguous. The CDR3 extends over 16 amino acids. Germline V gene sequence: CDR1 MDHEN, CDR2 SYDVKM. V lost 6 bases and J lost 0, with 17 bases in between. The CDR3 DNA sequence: TGTGCCAGCAGCTTGACGGGGAACCTGATGAACACTGAAGCTTTCTTT. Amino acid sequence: CASSLTGNLMNTEAFF. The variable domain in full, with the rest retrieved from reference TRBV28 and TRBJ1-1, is DVKVTQSSRYLVKRTGEKVFLECVQDMDHENMFWYRQDPGLGLRLIYFSYDVKMKEKGDIPEGYSVSREKKERFSLILESASTNQTSMYLCASSLTGNLMNTEAFFGQGTRLTVV.

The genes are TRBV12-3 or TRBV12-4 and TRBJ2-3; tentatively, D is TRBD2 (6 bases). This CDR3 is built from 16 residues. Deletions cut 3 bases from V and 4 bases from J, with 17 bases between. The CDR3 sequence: CASSLSGQGGPDTQYF. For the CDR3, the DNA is TGTGCCAGCAGTTTGAGCGGGCAGGGCGGACCAGATACGCAGTATTTT.

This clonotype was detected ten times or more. CDR3 DNA: TGTGCCAGCAGTTTGCAATGGCAGCCCCAGCATTTT. Encoded protein: CASSLQWQPQHF. The chain joins TRBV12-3 or TRBV12-4 to TRBJ1-5; unclear D gene. The V and J ends lost 3 bases and 7 bases respectively, with 7 bases between them. The CDR3 totals 12 residues.

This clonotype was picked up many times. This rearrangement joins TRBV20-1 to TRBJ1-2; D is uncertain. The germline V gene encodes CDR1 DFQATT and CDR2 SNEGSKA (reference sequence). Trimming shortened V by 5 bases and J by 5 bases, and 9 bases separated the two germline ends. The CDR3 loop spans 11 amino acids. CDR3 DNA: TGCAGTGCTGGAGGGCAGTATGGCTACACCTTC. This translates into CSAGGQYGYTF.

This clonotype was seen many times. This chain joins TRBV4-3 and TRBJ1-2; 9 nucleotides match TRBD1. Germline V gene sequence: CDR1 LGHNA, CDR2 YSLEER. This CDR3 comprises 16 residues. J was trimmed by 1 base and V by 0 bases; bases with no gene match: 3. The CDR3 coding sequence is TGCGCCAGCAGCCAAGATAGGACAGGGGTTAACTATGGCTACACCTTC. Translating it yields CASSQDRTGVNYGYTF.

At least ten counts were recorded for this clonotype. This chain's CDR3 is CSVEGRTSTGELFF. The DNA of the CDR3 is TGCAGCGTTGAAGGCAGGACGAGCACCGGGGAGCTGTTTTTT. V is TRBV29-1 and J is TRBJ2-2, with D uncertain. V lost 1 base, J lost 4 bases, and 10 bases lay in between. Germline V gene sequence: CDR1 SQVTM, CDR2 ANQGSEA. The CDR3 totals 14 residues.

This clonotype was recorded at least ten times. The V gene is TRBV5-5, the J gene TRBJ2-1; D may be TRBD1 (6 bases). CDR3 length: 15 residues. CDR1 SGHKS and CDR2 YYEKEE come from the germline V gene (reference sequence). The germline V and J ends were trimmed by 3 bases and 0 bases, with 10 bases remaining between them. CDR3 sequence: CASSWGQISYNEQFF. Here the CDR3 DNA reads TGTGCCAGCAGCTGGGGACAAATCTCCTACAATGAGCAGTTCTTC.

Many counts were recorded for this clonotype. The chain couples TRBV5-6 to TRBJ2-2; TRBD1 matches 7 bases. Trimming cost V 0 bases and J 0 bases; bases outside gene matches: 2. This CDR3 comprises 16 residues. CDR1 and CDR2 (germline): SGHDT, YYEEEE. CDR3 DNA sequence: TGTGCCAGCAGCTTGGAGGGGGCACCGAACACCGGGGAGCTGTTTTTT. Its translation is CASSLEGAPNTGELFF.

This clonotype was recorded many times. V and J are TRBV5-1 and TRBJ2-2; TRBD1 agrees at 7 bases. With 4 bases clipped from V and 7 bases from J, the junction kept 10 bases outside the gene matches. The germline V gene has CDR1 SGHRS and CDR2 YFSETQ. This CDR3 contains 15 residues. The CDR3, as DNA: TGCGCCAGCAGCGGATCGACAGGGAGCGGCGGGGAGCTGTTTTTT. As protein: CASSGSTGSGGELFF. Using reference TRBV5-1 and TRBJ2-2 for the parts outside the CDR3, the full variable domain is KAGVTQTPRYLIKTRGQQVTLSCSPISGHRSVSWYQQTPGQGLQFLFEYFSETQRNKGNFPGRFSGRQFSNSRSEMNVSTLELGDSALYLCASSGSTGSGGELFFGEGSRLTVL.